This entry concerns a single TCR beta chain. No antigen is known for it. TCRdb reprocessed the 5' RACE reads; each CDR3 protein has one entry and no DNA is given. Across 150,000 to 180,000 distinct CDR3 sequences, the top ten clones capture less than 40% of the sample. The data were obtained in a study of T cells expressing NK-cell markers. Study results and caveats: Evidence did not settle whether expanded NKG2C+ T cell clones targeted HCMV.

Sequences were obtained from blood T cells: a sorted CD56 or NKG2C T cell subset, CD4+ or CD8+ T cells, or bulk PBMC T cells (not recorded which). This sequence was found in a woman between 50 and 59 years old in good health.

CDR3 loop: CSARDTGRTSSYEQYF. The gene calls are TRBV20-1 and TRBJ2-7; TCRdb's assignment of TRBD1 cannot be checked, as there is no DNA. This CDR3 has 16 amino acids. CDR1 and CDR2 (germline): DFQATT, SNEGSKA (reference sequence).